One and the same sample provided the 22 T cell receptor beta chains below, sequenced in a study of blood T cell repertoires in COVID-19 (dated by TCRdb to 2020 to 2021). The library was generated by the immunoSEQ multiplex PCR assay. Drawn from immuneACCESS, this table holds only the in-frame rearrangements with V and J called that TCRdb kept. Clones are partly lost; checked studies trace under half to an unresolved V gene and leave the rest unexplained. This sample comprises approximately 53,000 clones, roughly 82% of them detected only once. Of the sample, around 2.8% is held by the ten largest clones. Sequenced material: peripheral blood. The receptors come from a woman in her sixties or seventies with acute or convalescent COVID-19.

This sequence joins TRBV11-2 and TRBJ2-1, with 11 bases identical to TRBD2. Per the germline V gene, CDR1 is SGHAT and CDR2 is FQNNGV. V gave up 5 bases and J gave up 3 bases; unmatched junction bases: 6. There are 16 residues in the CDR3. CDR3: CASSKTSGGLYNEQFF. In nucleotides, the CDR3 is TGTGCCAGCAGCAAAACTAGCGGGGGACTCTACAATGAGCAGTTCTTC.

J is TRBJ2-1 and V is TRBV3-1 (or the pseudogene TRBV3-2), with 7 bases fitting TRBD2. Germline CDR1 LGHDT, CDR2 YNNKEL (reference sequence). The length of the CDR3 is 15 residues. V lost 1 base to trimming and J lost 6 bases; unmatched junction nucleotides: 6. In DNA form, the CDR3 reads TGTGCCAGCAGCCAAGCCCCCGGGACTACCAATGAGCAGTTCTTC. Amino acid sequence: CASSQAPGTTNEQFF.

The V call is TRBV7-2, the J call TRBJ2-7, with D unclear. V was trimmed by 5 bases and J by 3 bases, leaving 11 bases between them. CDR3 length: 13 amino acids. CDR1 and CDR2 from the germline V gene are SGHTA and FQGNSA. The CDR3: CASSTTANYEQYF. As DNA, the CDR3 is TGTGCCAGCAGCACTACTGCAAACTACGAGCAGTACTTC.

This clone has just a few counts. The J gene is TRBJ2-1, the V gene TRBV24-1; weak D call: TRBD1 (6 bases). With 6 bases removed from V and 5 bases from J, the gap between germline ends came to 16 bases. CDR3 length: 15 amino acids. The V gene's germline CDR1 is KGHDR and CDR2 SFDVKD. The CDR3 spells CATSPGTNMDNEQFF. DNA of the CDR3: TGTGCCACCAGTCCCGGGACAAACATGGACAATGAGCAGTTCTTC.

The rearrangement links TRBV6-5 to TRBJ1-5; weak D call: TRBD1 (6 bases). Germline CDR1 MNHEY, CDR2 SVGAGI. The CDR3 spans 14 residues. V lost 5 bases to trimming and J lost 4 bases, with 12 bases between them. The CDR3 loop is CASSTQGLNQPQHF. The CDR3 nucleotides are TGTGCCAGCAGTACACAGGGTTTGAATCAGCCCCAGCATTTT.

This clone was seen only once. The same CDR3 can be traced to other DNA sequences in this sample. The CDR3 reads CASSYRGEQGYEQYF. CDR3 bases: TGTGCCAGCAGTTACCGCGGCGAGCAGGGCTACGAGCAGTACTTC. The gene calls are TRBV6-5 and TRBJ2-7, with TRBD1 as a possible D gene (5 bases). Germline lookup yields CDR1 MNHEY and CDR2 SVGAGI. The CDR3 is made up of 15 amino acids. V lost 2 bases and J 3 bases, leaving 14 bases between the germline ends.

This chain links TRBV19 with TRBJ1-4, with unresolved D. This CDR3 region has 12 residues. The V end was cut by 1 base, the J end by 9 bases, with 6 bases between. Germline V gene data show CDR1 as LNHDA and CDR2 as SQIVND (reference sequence). The CDR3 region has the DNA TGTGCCAGTAGTATAGGAGGGAAAAAACTGTTTTTT. This codes for CASSIGGKKLFF. The full variable domain, completed using reference TRBV19 and TRBJ1-4, is DGGITQSPKYLFRKEGQNVTLSCEQNLNHDAMYWYRQDPGQGLRLIYYSQIVNDFQKGDIAEGYSVSREKKESFPLTVTSAQKNPTAFYLCASSIGGKKLFFGSGTQLSVL.

The rearrangement links TRBV7-8 to TRBJ2-1, with 11 positions matching TRBD2. The CDR3 length is 17 residues. Germline loops: CDR1 SGHVS, CDR2 FQNEAQ. J was trimmed by 0 bases and V by 5 bases; bases with no gene match: 6. CDR3 in DNA: TGTGCCAGCAGCCGCCTAGCGGGAGGACACTCCTACAATGAGCAGTTCTTC. It encodes CASSRLAGGHSYNEQFF.

The chain couples TRBV6-6 to TRBJ1-1, with D unresolved. This CDR3 has 12 amino acids. Trimming took off 6 bases at V and 10 bases at J, with 15 bases between the two ends. Germline lookup yields CDR1 MNHNY and CDR2 SVGAGI (reference sequence). The CDR3 DNA is TGTGCCAGCAGCCCGAGCGGGAGGCCAGCTTTCTTT. Protein product: CASSPSGRPAFF.

The chain uses TRBV2 and TRBJ1-4; TRBD1 matches at 11 bases. CDR1 is SNHLY and CDR2 is FYNNEI in the germline V gene. Unmatched junction bases numbered 6, after V lost 6 bases and J lost 0 bases. The CDR3 has 17 residues. DNA for the CDR3: TGTGCCAGCAGAGTAGGACAGGGGGCTTCAACTAATGAAAAACTGTTTTTT. Amino acids: CASRVGQGASTNEKLFF.

The chain carries TRBV2 and TRBJ2-3, with TRBD2 matching 8 bases. Losses at the gene ends were 6 bases for V and 6 bases for J; bases not matched to a gene: 5. CDR1 and CDR2 from the germline V gene are SNHLY and FYNNEI. There are 13 residues in the CDR3. CDR3 region: CASRAGGADTQYF. The CDR3, as DNA: TGTGCCAGCAGGGCGGGGGGTGCGGATACGCAGTATTTT.

The count of this clone is one. The gene calls are TRBV10-3 and TRBJ1-6; no firm D call. This CDR3 comprises 12 residues. With 10 bases removed from V and 7 bases from J, the gap between germline ends came to 11 bases. Per germline, CDR1 ENHRY and CDR2 SYGVKD. Here the CDR3 reads CATLPRNSPLHF. CDR3 in DNA: TGTGCCACGTTGCCGAGGAATTCACCCCTCCACTTT.

The chain joins TRBV5-1 to TRBJ2-1; a weak D match, TRBD1 (6 bases). Trimming stripped 0 bases from V and 12 bases from J, with 16 bases between. CDR1 is SGHRS and CDR2 is YFSETQ in the germline V gene. The CDR3 is made up of 14 amino acids. The CDR3 here is CASSLDGGFDGQFF. CDR3 nucleotides: TGCGCCAGCAGCTTGGATGGGGGCTTCGACGGGCAGTTCTTC.

This sequence joins TRBV29-1 and TRBJ2-1; TRBD2 might be the D (5 bases). CDR3 size: 14 residues. Germline assignment: CDR1 SQVTM and CDR2 ANQGSEA. Trimming stripped 5 bases from V and 1 base from J, with 12 bases between. This CDR3 reads CSVSGEFSYNEQFF. DNA for the CDR3: TGCAGCGTTAGTGGGGAGTTTTCCTACAATGAGCAGTTCTTC.

The V call is TRBV28, the J call TRBJ1-5; 8 positions match TRBD1. The CDR3 runs 17 residues. V trimming: 6 bases; J trimming: 1 base; junction bases outside the gene matches: 11. CDR1 is MDHEN, CDR2 SYDVKM, per germline. CDR3 residues: CASSHSGGRRSNQPQHF. In nucleotides, the CDR3 is TGTGCCAGCAGCCACTCAGGGGGCCGTCGGAGCAATCAGCCCCAGCATTTT.

This clone was counted once. The chain couples TRBV19 to TRBJ1-1; no reliable D call. V was clipped by 3 bases and J by 6 bases, with 11 bases between them. The CDR3 length is 13 residues. Germline lookup yields CDR1 LNHDA and CDR2 SQIVND (reference sequence). DNA for the CDR3: TGTGCCAGTAGTATCAGATTAAACGCTGAAGCTTTCTTT. As protein: CASSIRLNAEAFF.

The CDR3 loop reads CASSPDRGGYGYTF. The CDR3, as DNA: TGTGCCAGCAGCCCTGACAGGGGAGGGTATGGCTACACCTTC. The V and J genes are TRBV7-2 and TRBJ1-2; 8 nucleotides line up with TRBD1. Germline CDR1 reads SGHTA; CDR2 reads FQGNSA. The CDR3 has 14 residues. The junction had 7 bases not matched to a gene; V was cut back by 5 bases and J by 5 bases.

This chain connects TRBV9 to TRBJ1-3; 10 positions match TRBD1. This CDR3 spans 16 amino acids. Trimming removed 0 bases from V and 4 bases from J; junction bases left unmatched: 4. CDR1 is SGDLS and CDR2 is YYNGEE in the germline V gene. In DNA form, the CDR3 reads TGTGCCAGCAGCGTAGTGGGACAGGGGTCCGGAAACACCATATATTTT. It is translated as CASSVVGQGSGNTIYF.

This clone was counted a few times. DNA of the CDR3: TGCAGCGTTGAGTCTCGGGGGGCACGGGAGACCCAGTACTTC. It codes for CSVESRGARETQYF. The chain uses TRBV29-1 and TRBJ2-5; possible D gene TRBD2, 7 bases. V was trimmed by 3 bases and J by 5 bases, leaving 16 bases between them. The CDR3 has 14 amino acids. Germline V gene sequence: CDR1 SQVTM, CDR2 ANQGSEA.

V gene TRBV5-1 combines with J gene TRBJ1-5; 8 positions match TRBD1. CDR1 is SGHRS and CDR2 is YFSETQ in the germline V gene. Unmatched junction bases numbered 11, after V lost 2 bases and J lost 1 base. CDR3 size: 18 residues. CDR3 bases: TGCGCCAGCAGCTTATTGGGGGCAGGGGGCGAGAGCAATCAGCCCCAGCATTTT. It translates to CASSLLGAGGESNQPQHF.

The V gene is TRBV9, the J gene TRBJ1-6; D uncertain. This CDR3 has 14 amino acids. V lost 3 bases to trimming and J lost 0 bases, with 4 bases between them. Per germline, CDR1 SGDLS and CDR2 YYNGEE. CDR3 amino acids: CASSESSYNSPLHF. The CDR3, as DNA: TGTGCCAGCAGCGAGAGCTCCTATAATTCACCCCTCCACTTT. The full variable domain, completed using reference TRBV9 and TRBJ1-6, is DSGVTQTPKHLITATGQRVTLRCSPRSGDLSVYWYQQSLDQGLQFLIQYYNGEERAKGNILERFSAQQFPDLHSELNLSSLELGDSALYFCASSESSYNSPLHFGNGTRLTVT.

This clone appeared once. This chain uses TRBV13 with TRBJ1-3, with D possibly TRBD1 on 6 matching bases. Trimming cost V 0 bases and J 4 bases, with 10 bases left between them. CDR1 and CDR2 (germline): PRHDT, FYEKMQ (reference sequence). This CDR3 comprises 15 residues. The CDR3 reads CASSLGGGRGNTIYF. The CDR3 bases are TGTGCCAGCAGCTTAGGCGGGGGGCGCGGAAACACCATATATTTT. The whole variable domain, remainder taken from reference TRBV13 and TRBJ1-3, is AAGVIQSPRHLIKEKRETATLKCYPIPRHDTVYWYQQGPGQDPQFLISFYEKMQSDKGSIPDRFSAQQFSDYHSELNMSSLELGDSALYFCASSLGGGRGNTIYFGEGSWLTVV.